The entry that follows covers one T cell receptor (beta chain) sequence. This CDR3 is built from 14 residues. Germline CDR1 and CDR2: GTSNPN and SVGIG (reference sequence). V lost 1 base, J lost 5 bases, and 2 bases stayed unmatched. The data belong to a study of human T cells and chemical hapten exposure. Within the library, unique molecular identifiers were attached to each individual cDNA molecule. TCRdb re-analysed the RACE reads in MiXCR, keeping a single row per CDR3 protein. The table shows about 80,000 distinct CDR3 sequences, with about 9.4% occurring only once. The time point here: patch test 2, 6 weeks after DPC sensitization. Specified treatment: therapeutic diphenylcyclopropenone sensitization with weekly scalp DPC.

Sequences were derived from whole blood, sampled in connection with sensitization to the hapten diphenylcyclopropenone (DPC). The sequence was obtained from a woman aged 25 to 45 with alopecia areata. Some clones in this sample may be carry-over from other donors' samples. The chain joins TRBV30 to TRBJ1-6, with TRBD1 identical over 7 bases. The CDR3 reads CAWSGDRDNSPLHF. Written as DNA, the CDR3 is TGTGCCTGGAGTGGAGACAGGGATAATTCACCCCTCCACTTT.